This T cell receptor beta chain was identified during a study of T cell repertoires in cytomegalovirus infection. From germline, CDR1 is SGDLS and CDR2 YYNGEE. Trimming took 4 bases from V and 2 from J, leaving 16 bases between them. This CDR3 is built from 16 residues. This clonotype was observed a few times. TCRdb called the reads again in MiXCR, with one record for every CDR3 protein. This table holds fewer than 300,000 distinct CDR3 sequences, 20% to 30% found once. The TCR comes from a human donor in good health (CMV status not recorded). Some clones in this sample may be carry-over from other donors' samples. Material for sequencing was PBMCs. The chain employs TRBV9 and TRBJ2-1; tentatively, D is TRBD1 (6 bases). The chain's CDR3 is CASSTHRDFAYNEQFF. The CDR3 bases are TGTGCCAGCAGCACACACAGGGATTTCGCCTACAATGAGCAGTTCTTC. The variable domain in full, with the rest retrieved from reference TRBV9 and TRBJ2-1, is DSGVTQTPKHLITATGQRVTLRCSPRSGDLSVYWYQQSLDQGLQFLIQYYNGEERAKGNILERFSAQQFPDLHSELNLSSLELGDSALYFCASSTHRDFAYNEQFFGPGTRLTVL.